This TCR beta chain was identified in a study of blood T cell repertoires in COVID-19. Overall study context: The origin of the acute and convalescent COVID-19 samples was the United States, Italy and Spain. From T cells, B-cell-depleted T cells, or PBMCs came the material, which was cDNA or gDNA.

V dropped 0 bases and J dropped 4; count of bases not matched to a gene: 1. Germline V gene lookup returns CDR1 PRHDT and CDR2 FYEKMQ (reference sequence). This CDR3 has 15 amino acids. Per the original methods: For nucleated cells, counts were estimated from reference gene primer amplification. This table comes from immunoSEQ multiplex PCR, and its TCRdb copy is limited to in-frame clones, with some not included. V and J calls and clone size are copied from that table; D and trimming were computed from the DNA. The sample lists 120,000 to 150,000 clones; about 80% were seen once. Sequencing was carried out using peripheral blood. The genes are TRBV13 and TRBJ2-3; 10 bases agree with TRBD2. The sequence derives from a human donor in a cohort sampled during active COVID-19. The CDR3 is CASSLGTSGADTQYF. For the CDR3, the DNA is TGTGCCAGCAGCTTAGGAACTAGCGGGGCAGATACGCAGTATTTT.